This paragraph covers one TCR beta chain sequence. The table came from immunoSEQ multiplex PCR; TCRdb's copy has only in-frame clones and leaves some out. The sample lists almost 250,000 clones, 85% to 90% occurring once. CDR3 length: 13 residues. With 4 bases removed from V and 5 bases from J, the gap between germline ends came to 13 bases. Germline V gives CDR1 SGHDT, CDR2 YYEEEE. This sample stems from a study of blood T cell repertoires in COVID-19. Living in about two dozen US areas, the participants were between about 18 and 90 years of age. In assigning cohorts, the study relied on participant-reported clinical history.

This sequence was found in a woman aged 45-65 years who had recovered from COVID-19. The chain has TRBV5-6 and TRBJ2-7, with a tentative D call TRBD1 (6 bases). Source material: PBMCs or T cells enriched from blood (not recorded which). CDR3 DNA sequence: TGTGCCAGCAGCAGGACAGCGGTCGACGAGCAGTACTTC. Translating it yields CASSRTAVDEQYF.